This T cell receptor beta chain was recovered during a study of cytomegalovirus exposure and HLA in healthy donors. Note on this clone: Antigen: not known. The same CDR3 arises from other DNA sequences in this sample as well.

Primers included in the PCR were 60 Vbeta and 13 Jbeta primers. The table came from immunoSEQ multiplex PCR; TCRdb's copy has only in-frame clones and leaves some out. This repertoire shows 100,000 or so clones, approximately 11% found once; its top ten account for 15% to 20%. V gave up 3 bases and J gave up 2 bases; unmatched junction bases: 4. Germline CDR1 is LNHDA and CDR2 is SQIVND (reference sequence). This CDR3 is built from 15 residues. Regarding the study as a whole: A later analysis reported that several of the most significant clusters appeared to be linked to common viral pathogens, among them Epstein-Barr virus.

This receptor was taken from a middle-aged man in good health and CMV-seropositive. The specimen sequenced was PBMCs. This sequence joins TRBV19 and TRBJ2-7, with 10 bases aligning to TRBD2. The CDR3 DNA is TGTGCCAGTAGTATCGGGCTAGCGGGAGCCTACGAGCAGTACTTC. Translated: CASSIGLAGAYEQYF.